These 16 T cell receptor beta chains share one sample of origin, sequenced in a study of T cell changes during pregnancy in multiple sclerosis (dated by TCRdb to between 2018 and 2020). Library preparation was by the immunoSEQ multiplex PCR assay. TCRdb limited this immuneACCESS table to in-frame rearrangements with V and J called. A share of clones is missing; checked studies link under half to unresolved V genes, and the rest is unexplained. This sample gives tens of thousands of clones in total; roughly 90% of them show up just once. Roughly 12% of the sample is taken by the ten largest. The input for sequencing was CD8+ T cells from peripheral blood mononuclear cells, taken in the third trimester of pregnancy. The receptors come from a female donor with multiple sclerosis, enrolled in a pregnancy study.

The V and J genes are TRBV25-1 and TRBJ2-1; 8 positions match TRBD1. V shed 2 bases, J shed 3 bases, and the junction held 3 bases outside the gene matches. The CDR3 length is 15 residues. Germline V gene data show CDR1 as MGHDK and CDR2 as SYGVNS. Here the CDR3 reads CASSEGTGDYNEQFF. As DNA, the CDR3 is TGTGCCAGCAGTGAAGGGACAGGAGACTACAATGAGCAGTTCTTC.

The CDR3 here is CSVVWGYIQYF. The DNA of the CDR3 is TGCAGCGTTGTGTGGGGCTACATTCAGTACTTC. V and J are TRBV29-1 and TRBJ2-4; TRBD1 might be the D (5 bases). Germline V gives CDR1 SQVTM, CDR2 ANQGSEA. The V and J ends lost 4 bases and 8 bases respectively, with 9 bases between them. There are 11 residues in the CDR3.

This clone was seen a handful of times. The chain links TRBV9 to TRBJ1-1; D possibly corresponds to TRBD1 (5 bases). This CDR3 is built from 15 residues. With 0 bases removed from V and 1 base from J, the gap between germline ends came to 10 bases. Germline V gives CDR1 SGDLS, CDR2 YYNGEE. The CDR3 nucleotides read TGTGCCAGCAGCGTAGAAGCCAGGGAGAACACTGAAGCTTTCTTT. It yields the protein CASSVEARENTEAFF.

V usage is TRBV5-4 and J usage is TRBJ2-5; 7 bases are shared with TRBD2. The ends lost 0 bases at V and 4 bases at J; junction bases unmatched: 9. The CDR3 length is 16 residues. Germline lookup yields CDR1 SGHNT and CDR2 YYREEE (reference sequence). This CDR3 reads CASSLVGGGERETQYF. CDR3 DNA: TGTGCCAGCAGCTTGGTGGGCGGGGGTGAGAGAGAGACCCAGTACTTC.

The gene calls are TRBV7-6 and TRBJ1-5; D call uncertain. Trimming cost V 3 bases and J 6 bases, with 6 bases left between them. In germline, CDR1 is SGHVS, CDR2 FNYEAQ. The CDR3 is 12 amino acids. Here the CDR3 reads CASSFLRQPQHF. CDR3 coding DNA: TGTGCCAGCAGCTTTCTACGTCAGCCCCAGCATTTT.

The chain links TRBV7-3 to TRBJ1-2; D uncertain. Deletions cut 5 bases from V and 10 bases from J, with 17 bases between. The germline CDR1 and CDR2 sequences are SGHTA and FQGTGA. There are 13 residues in the CDR3. This CDR3 is CASSPLTRGPYTF. CDR3 DNA: TGTGCCAGCAGCCCTCTTACGAGAGGCCCCTACACCTTC.

V is TRBV7-6 and J is TRBJ2-3; tentatively, D is TRBD1 (5 bases). Trimming removed 5 bases at V and 9 bases at J, with 24 bases between. The CDR3 totals 16 residues. The V gene's germline CDR1 is SGHVS and CDR2 FNYEAQ. The DNA of the CDR3 is TGTGCCAGCAGCCCCCGTTGGGGAACGGGCCAGGGCACGCAGTATTTT. Protein product: CASSPRWGTGQGTQYF.

The gene calls are TRBV6-5 and TRBJ1-1; TRBD1 matches at 9 bases. J gave up 7 bases and V 0 bases, and 3 bases lay outside the gene matches. The CDR3 sequence is 14 residues long. Germline V gives CDR1 MNHEY, CDR2 SVGAGI. CDR3 coding DNA: TGTGCCAGCAGTTACTCACAGGGGGCTGGTGAAGCTTTCTTT. As protein: CASSYSQGAGEAFF.

The J gene is TRBJ2-1, the V gene TRBV27; TRBD1 aligns across 7 bases. CDR1 is MNHEY and CDR2 is SMNVEV in the germline V gene (reference sequence). J was trimmed by 3 bases and V by 3 bases; bases with no gene match: 2. The CDR3 sequence is 14 residues long. For the CDR3, the DNA is TGTGCCAGCAGTTTTGGGACAGACTACAATGAGCAGTTCTTC. It encodes CASSFGTDYNEQFF.

The chain links TRBV9 to TRBJ2-3; 14 bases agree with TRBD2. In germline, CDR1 is SGDLS, CDR2 YYNGEE. Trimming took 4 bases from V and 2 from J; bases not matched to a gene: 6. This CDR3 spans 17 amino acids. CDR3 sequence (DNA): TGTGCCAGCAGCCCTCGACTAGCGGGGGGGACCACAGATACGCAGTATTTT. Translated, it gives CASSPRLAGGTTDTQYF.

This clone has just a few counts. The V gene is TRBV20-1, the J gene TRBJ1-1, with D possibly being TRBD1 (6 bases). V lost 4 bases, J lost 7 bases, and 10 bases lay in between. In germline, CDR1 is DFQATT, CDR2 SNEGSKA (reference sequence). The CDR3 totals 11 residues. CDR3 region: CSAIRGFEAFF. The CDR3 coding sequence is TGCAGTGCTATCAGGGGATTTGAAGCTTTCTTT.

The CDR3 DNA reads as TGCAGCGTTGAACGTCAGGCCGACTATGGCTACACCTTC. This translates into CSVERQADYGYTF. J is TRBJ1-2 and V is TRBV29-1, with no clear D. The CDR3 contains 13 residues. V lost 2 bases to trimming and J lost 3 bases, with 10 bases between them. The germline V gene has CDR1 SQVTM and CDR2 ANQGSEA.

The chain employs TRBV6-1 and TRBJ1-2; a possible D gene is TRBD1 (5 bases). Trimming took off 2 bases at V and 6 bases at J, with 22 bases between the two ends. Germline-derived CDR1 and CDR2 are MNHNS and SASEGT. The CDR3 contains 17 residues. CDR3 nucleotide sequence: TGTGCCAGCAGTGAACTTATCCTCGGCGGGGGAATGCATGGCTACACCTTC. The encoded protein is CASSELILGGGMHGYTF.

V is TRBV5-1 and J is TRBJ2-7, with 10 bases aligning to TRBD2. J gave up 2 bases and V 4 bases, and 9 bases lay outside the gene matches. Looked up from germline, CDR1 is SGHRS and CDR2 is YFSETQ. The length of the CDR3 is 16 residues. The CDR3 reads CASSLSGLATTYEQYF. CDR3 sequence (DNA): TGCGCCAGCAGCCTATCGGGACTAGCGACCACCTACGAGCAGTACTTC.

This clone has a single count. CDR3 loop: CSVEVRTSLNNEQFF. CDR3 DNA: TGCAGCGTTGAAGTGAGAACTAGCCTAAACAATGAGCAGTTCTTC. V gene TRBV29-1 combines with J gene TRBJ2-1; tentative D call: TRBD2 (6 bases). Germline CDR1 is SQVTM and CDR2 is ANQGSEA. The length of the CDR3 is 15 residues. Trimming removed 1 base from V and 5 bases from J, with 15 bases in between.

This CDR3 reads CASSQDQGGGANVLTF. The CDR3 DNA is TGCGCCAGCAGCCAAGATCAGGGCGGCGGGGCCAACGTCCTGACTTTC. This chain links TRBV4-3 with TRBJ2-6, with D perhaps TRBD1 (5 bases). In germline, CDR1 is LGHNA, CDR2 YSLEER. The CDR3 runs to 16 residues. The germline V and J ends were trimmed by 0 bases and 4 bases, with 10 bases remaining between them.